A single sample gave rise to the 20 T cell receptor beta chains below, sequenced in a study of blood T cell repertoires in COVID-19. Assay: immunoSEQ multiplex PCR; the TCRdb copy retains only in-frame clones and omits some. The profile shows a few hundred thousand clones, about four fifths of them singletons. Material for sequencing was PBMCs or T cells enriched from blood (not recorded which). The receptors originated from a man aged 35 to 55 who had been exposed to COVID-19.

The chain couples TRBV6-5 to TRBJ1-5; D remains unclear. This CDR3 comprises 12 residues. Trimming took off 6 bases at V and 3 bases at J, with 6 bases between the two ends. Per the germline V gene, CDR1 is MNHEY and CDR2 is SVGAGI. This CDR3 is CASRTSNQPQHF. Here the CDR3 DNA reads TGTGCCAGCAGGACTTCCAATCAGCCCCAGCATTTT.

The chain carries TRBV12-3 or TRBV12-4 and TRBJ2-3; a weak D match, TRBD2 (6 bases). There are 13 residues in the CDR3. V was clipped by 5 bases and J by 10 bases, with 16 bases between them. Written as DNA, the CDR3 is TGTGCCAGCAGTATCGGAGGGCTTCAATCGCAGTATTTT. The encoded protein is CASSIGGLQSQYF.

J is TRBJ2-2 and V is TRBV7-2; D is uncertain. Germline V CDR1 and CDR2: SGHTA, FQGNSA. Trimming pared 5 bases from V and 0 bases from J, leaving 13 bases between. The CDR3 is 16 residues long. The CDR3 is CASSPPPLSNTGELFF. Here the CDR3 DNA reads TGTGCCAGCAGCCCCCCCCCACTCTCGAACACCGGGGAGCTGTTTTTT. The variable domain in full, with the rest retrieved from reference TRBV7-2 and TRBJ2-2, is GAGVSQSPSNKVTEKGKDVELRCDPISGHTALYWYRQSLGQGLEFLIYFQGNSAPDKSGLPSDRFSAERTGGSVSTLTIQRTQQEDSAVYLCASSPPPLSNTGELFFGEGSRLTVL.

The genes are TRBV7-2 and TRBJ2-7; 12 positions match TRBD2. The CDR3 is 17 residues long. Germline trimming cut 5 bases from V and 6 bases from J; bases unmatched to any gene: 14. Germline V gene data show CDR1 as SGHTA and CDR2 as FQGNSA. The CDR3 here is CASSQQTSGSFGAEQYF. As DNA, the CDR3 is TGTGCCAGCAGCCAACAGACTAGCGGGAGTTTTGGCGCCGAGCAGTACTTC.

The table lists this clone with a count of one. This chain uses TRBV2 with TRBJ2-7; 9 positions agree with TRBD1. V shed 11 bases, J shed 4 bases, and the junction held 15 bases outside the gene matches. Germline loops: CDR1 SNHLY, CDR2 FYNNEI. The CDR3 sequence is 15 residues long. CDR3: CASRLPGQGRYEQYF. The CDR3 nucleotides are TGTGCCTCACGGCTCCCGGGACAGGGACGTTACGAGCAGTACTTC. The variable domain in full, completed from reference TRBV2 and TRBJ2-7, reads EPEVTQTPSHQVTQMGQEVILRCVPISNHLYFYWYRQILGQKVEFLVSFYNNEISEKSEIFDDQFSVERPDGSNFTLKIRSTKLEDSAMYFCASRLPGQGRYEQYFGPGTRLTVT.

This sequence joins TRBV10-2 and TRBJ2-7; tentatively, D is TRBD2 (6 bases). The CDR3 has 13 residues. From germline, CDR1 is WSHSY and CDR2 SAAADI. Trimming cost V 6 bases and J 2 bases, with 11 bases left between them. CDR3 in DNA: TGCGCCAGCAGCTTTGGAGGGGCCTACGAGCAGTACTTC. Translating gives CASSFGGAYEQYF.

The chain joins TRBV30 to TRBJ2-6; D unresolved. Trimming pared 2 bases from V and 1 base from J, leaving 6 bases between. CDR3 length: 14 amino acids. The V gene's germline CDR1 is GTSNPN and CDR2 SVGIG (reference sequence). CDR3 protein: CAWSRASGANVLTF. The CDR3 region has the DNA TGTGCCTGGAGTAGAGCGTCTGGGGCCAACGTCCTGACTTTC.

This sequence joins TRBV15 and TRBJ2-3, with D possibly being TRBD1 (5 bases). Trimming removed 4 bases at V and 4 bases at J, with 9 bases between. Germline-derived CDR1 and CDR2 are LNHNV and YYDKDF (reference sequence). The CDR3 sequence is 13 residues long. The CDR3 DNA sequence: TGTGCCACCAGCAAAGTGGGGCCAGATACGCAGTATTTT. Its translation is CATSKVGPDTQYF.

The V gene is TRBV5-1, the J gene TRBJ2-2; no firm D call. The CDR3 is 12 amino acids. Trimming shortened V by 0 bases and J by 7 bases, and 4 bases separated the two germline ends. Germline V CDR1 and CDR2: SGHRS, YFSETQ. The CDR3 reads CASSLAGGELFF. CDR3 coding DNA: TGCGCCAGCAGCTTGGCGGGCGGGGAGCTGTTTTTT.

This chain joins TRBV5-5 and TRBJ1-5, with a tentative D call TRBD1 (6 bases). Germline loops: CDR1 SGHKS, CDR2 YYEKEE (reference sequence). This CDR3 is built from 14 residues. The germline V and J ends were trimmed by 1 base and 7 bases, with 12 bases remaining between them. DNA of the CDR3: TGTGCCAGCAGCTTGCAGGGGCCGGGGCAGCCCCAGCATTTT. Protein product: CASSLQGPGQPQHF.

This rearrangement joins TRBV5-1 to TRBJ1-1; 8 positions agree with TRBD1. This CDR3 has 16 amino acids. The germline V gene has CDR1 SGHRS and CDR2 YFSETQ. Trimming at V came to 4 bases and at J to 5 bases, leaving 13 bases not matched to a gene. CDR3: CASSPGIQGVGTEAFF. The CDR3 bases are TGCGCCAGCAGCCCTGGCATACAGGGGGTCGGAACTGAAGCTTTCTTT.

The genes are TRBV12-5 and TRBJ2-7; D might be TRBD1 (6 bases). Germline V gives CDR1 LGHNT, CDR2 FRNRAP. The CDR3 length is 13 residues. V dropped 6 bases and J dropped 5 bases, with 14 bases sitting between them. CDR3 nucleotides: TGTGCTAGTGGATATGACAGGCTAAACGAGCAGTACTTC. Protein: CASGYDRLNEQYF.

The rearrangement joins TRBV7-3 to TRBJ2-5; D perhaps matches TRBD2 (6 bases). Trimming removed 2 bases from V and 5 bases from J, with 21 bases in between. The germline gives CDR1 SGHTA, CDR2 FQGTGA. The CDR3 runs to 17 residues. The CDR3 here is CASSLRVGRAGGETQYF. The CDR3 nucleotides read TGTGCCAGCAGCTTACGCGTCGGTCGAGCGGGCGGGGAGACCCAGTACTTC.

The gene calls are TRBV7-9 and TRBJ2-5; perhaps TRBD1 as D (7 bases). Germline CDR1 and CDR2: SEHNR and FQNEAQ (reference sequence). The CDR3 totals 17 residues. Deletions cut 3 bases from V and 9 bases from J, with 26 bases between. The chain's CDR3 is CASSFQDTDRRGRAQYF. In DNA form, the CDR3 reads TGTGCCAGCAGCTTTCAGGATACGGACAGGAGGGGAAGGGCCCAGTACTTC.

The chain recombines TRBV3-1 (or the pseudogene TRBV3-2) with TRBJ2-3; possibly TRBD2 for D (6 bases). The germline V gene encodes CDR1 LGHDT and CDR2 YNNKEL (reference sequence). This CDR3 has 16 residues. Trimming left V 3 bases short and J 0 bases short, with 13 bases between. For the CDR3, the DNA is TGTGCCAGCAGCCATTCCAGCGGGCGCAGCACAGATACGCAGTATTTT. This sequence encodes CASSHSSGRSTDTQYF.

This chain connects TRBV5-4 to TRBJ1-5; D is ambiguous. Deletions cut 0 bases from V and 7 bases from J, with 5 bases between. Germline V CDR1 and CDR2: SGHNT, YYREEE (reference sequence). CDR3 length: 12 residues. The DNA of the CDR3 is TGTGCCAGCAGCTTGGACAACCAGCCCCAGCATTTT. Protein product: CASSLDNQPQHF.

The V gene is TRBV9, the J gene TRBJ1-5; D unresolved. The CDR3 length is 15 residues. V shed 3 bases and J shed 8 bases, with 18 bases lying between them. Germline V gene data show CDR1 as SGDLS and CDR2 as YYNGEE. CDR3 protein: CASSAYGVGSEPQHF. The CDR3 region has the DNA TGTGCCAGCAGCGCCTACGGGGTGGGTAGCGAGCCCCAGCATTTT.

The chain couples TRBV7-8 to TRBJ1-5; TRBD1 is a possible D gene (6 bases). V lost 5 bases and J 10 bases, leaving 15 bases between the germline ends. CDR1 and CDR2 (germline): SGHVS, FQNEAQ. This CDR3 region has 13 residues. The CDR3 loop is CASSQREGTPQHF. The DNA for the CDR3 is TGTGCCAGCAGCCAGCGCGAAGGGACACCCCAGCATTTT.

The V and J genes are TRBV30 and TRBJ2-1; weak D call: TRBD2 (5 bases). V gave up 2 bases and J gave up 4 bases, with 12 bases separating them. The CDR3 has 14 residues. Looked up from germline, CDR1 is GTSNPN and CDR2 is SVGIG (reference sequence). The CDR3 sequence is CAWSRLEGYNEQFF. The DNA of the CDR3 is TGTGCCTGGAGTCGGCTAGAGGGATACAATGAGCAGTTCTTC.

In this sample, this clone turned up once. The rearrangement links TRBV11-2 to TRBJ2-1, with D maybe TRBD2 (5 bases). V dropped 1 base and J dropped 6 bases, with 10 bases sitting between them. The CDR3 totals 14 residues. CDR1 and CDR2 (germline): SGHAT, FQNNGV. The CDR3 protein is CASSLALEGNEQFF. DNA of the CDR3: TGTGCCAGCAGCTTAGCACTAGAGGGCAATGAGCAGTTCTTC.